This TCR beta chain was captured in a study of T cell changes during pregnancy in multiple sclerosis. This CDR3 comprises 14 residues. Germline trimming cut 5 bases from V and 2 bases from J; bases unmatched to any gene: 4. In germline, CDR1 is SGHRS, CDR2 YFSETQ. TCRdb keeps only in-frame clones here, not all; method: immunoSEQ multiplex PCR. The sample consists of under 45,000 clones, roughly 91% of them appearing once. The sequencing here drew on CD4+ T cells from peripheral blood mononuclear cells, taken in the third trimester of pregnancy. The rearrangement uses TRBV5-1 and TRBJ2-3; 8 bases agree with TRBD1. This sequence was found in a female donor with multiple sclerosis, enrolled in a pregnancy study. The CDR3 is CASRTGAYTDTQYF. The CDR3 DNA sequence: TGCGCCAGCAGGACAGGGGCTTACACAGATACGCAGTATTTT.